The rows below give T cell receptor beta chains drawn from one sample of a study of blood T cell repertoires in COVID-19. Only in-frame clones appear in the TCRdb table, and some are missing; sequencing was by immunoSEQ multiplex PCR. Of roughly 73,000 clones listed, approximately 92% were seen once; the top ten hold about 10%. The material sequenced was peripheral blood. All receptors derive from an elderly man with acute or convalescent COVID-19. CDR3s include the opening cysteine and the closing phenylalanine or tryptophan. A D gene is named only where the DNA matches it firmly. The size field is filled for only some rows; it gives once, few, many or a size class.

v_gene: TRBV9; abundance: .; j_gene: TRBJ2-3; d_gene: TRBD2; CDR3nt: TGTGCCAGCAGCACCTCCAGCGGGGGGGAAGATACGCAGTATTTT; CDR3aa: CASSTSSGGEDTQYF
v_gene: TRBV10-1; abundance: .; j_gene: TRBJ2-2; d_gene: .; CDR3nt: TGCGCCAGCAGGGAAACAGGTTCCGGGGAGCTGTTTTTT; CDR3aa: CASRETGSGELFF
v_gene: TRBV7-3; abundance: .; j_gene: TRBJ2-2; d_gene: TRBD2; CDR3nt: TGTGCCAGCAGCTTAACGTCGGGACTAGCGGGCACCGGGGAGCTGTTTTTT; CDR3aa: CASSLTSGLAGTGELFF
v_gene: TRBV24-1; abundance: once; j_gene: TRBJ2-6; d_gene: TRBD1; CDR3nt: TGTGCCACCCAGGGGGAAAGCTCTGGGGCCAACGTCCTGACTTTC; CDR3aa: CATQGESSGANVLTF
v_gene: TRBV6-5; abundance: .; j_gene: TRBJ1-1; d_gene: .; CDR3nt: TGTGCCAGCAGTTACCGCGGGCCGGAAGAAGCTTTCTTT; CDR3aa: CASSYRGPEEAFF
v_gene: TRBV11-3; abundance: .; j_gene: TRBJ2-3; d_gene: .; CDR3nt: TGTGCCAGCAGCTCTGGCGTCGGGGTGGATACGCAGTATTTT; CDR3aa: CASSSGVGVDTQYF
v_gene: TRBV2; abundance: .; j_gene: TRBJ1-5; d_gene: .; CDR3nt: TGTGCCAGCAGTGATGCAGGGAATCAGCCCCAGCATTTT; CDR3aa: CASSDAGNQPQHF
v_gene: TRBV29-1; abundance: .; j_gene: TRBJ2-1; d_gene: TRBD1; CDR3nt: TGCAGCGTTCCCAGATCCGGGACAGGAGGAAATGAGCAGTTCTTC; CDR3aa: CSVPRSGTGGNEQFF
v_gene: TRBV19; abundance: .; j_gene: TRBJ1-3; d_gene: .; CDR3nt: TGTGCCAGTAGTATAGGACGAGGCGGTGGAAACACCATATATTTT; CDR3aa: CASSIGRGGGNTIYF
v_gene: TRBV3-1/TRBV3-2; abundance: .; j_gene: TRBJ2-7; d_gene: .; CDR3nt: TGTGCCAGCAGCCAAGGGCTCGGGAGTGGTTGGGAGCAGTACTTC; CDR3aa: CASSQGLGSGWEQYF
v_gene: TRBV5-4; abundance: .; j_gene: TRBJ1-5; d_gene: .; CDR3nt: TGTGCCAGCAGCCCGACAGATGGCGGCAATCAGCCCCAGCATTTT; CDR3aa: CASSPTDGGNQPQHF
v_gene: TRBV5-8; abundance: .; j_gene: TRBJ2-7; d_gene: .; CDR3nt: TGTGCCAGCCCTAACAGACCCTTCGATAATAGTCTATCCGCCGAGCAGTACTTC; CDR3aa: CASPNRPFDNSLSAEQYF
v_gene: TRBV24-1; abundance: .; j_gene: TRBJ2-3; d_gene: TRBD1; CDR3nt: TGTGCCACCAGTGAAAGCGGACAGGAACTTAGCACAGATACGCAGTATTTT; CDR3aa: CATSESGQELSTDTQYF
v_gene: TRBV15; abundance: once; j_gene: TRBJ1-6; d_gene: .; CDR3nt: TGTGCCACCAGCTCACGACAGAATTCACCCCTCCACTTT; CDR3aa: CATSSRQNSPLHF
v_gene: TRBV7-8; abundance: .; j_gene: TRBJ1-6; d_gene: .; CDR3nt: TGTGCCAGCAGCTTAGGGGGAGGGGGTTCACCCCTCCACTTT; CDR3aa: CASSLGGGGSPLHF
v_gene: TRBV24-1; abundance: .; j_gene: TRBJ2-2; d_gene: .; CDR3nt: TGTGCCACCAGTGATTTCCCCACCCTAGCTACAGGGGAGCTGTTTTTT; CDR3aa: CATSDFPTLATGELFF
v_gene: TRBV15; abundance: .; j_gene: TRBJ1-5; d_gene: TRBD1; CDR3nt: TGTGCCACCAGCAGAGGGGCAGGGGGCGGCAATCAGCCCCAGCATTTT; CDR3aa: CATSRGAGGGNQPQHF
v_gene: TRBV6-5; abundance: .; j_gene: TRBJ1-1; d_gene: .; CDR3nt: TGTGCCAGTCGTCAGGTAATGAACACTGAAGCTTTCTTT; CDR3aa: CASRQVMNTEAFF
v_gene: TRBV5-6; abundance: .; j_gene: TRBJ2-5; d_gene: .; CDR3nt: TGTGCCAGCAGCTCGCCCAGGCGAGAGACCCAGTACTTC; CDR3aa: CASSSPRRETQYF
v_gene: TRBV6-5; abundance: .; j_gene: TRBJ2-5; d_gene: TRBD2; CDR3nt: TGTGCCAGCAGTTCCCGGGGGGGTACCGAGACCCAGTACTTC; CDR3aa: CASSSRGGTETQYF
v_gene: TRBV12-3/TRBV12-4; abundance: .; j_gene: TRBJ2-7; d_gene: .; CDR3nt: TGTGCCAGCAGCCTGACCTCCGGCGGGCAGTACTTC; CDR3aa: CASSLTSGGQYF
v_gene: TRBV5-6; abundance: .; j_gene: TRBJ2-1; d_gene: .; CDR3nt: TGTGCCAGCAGCTTGGCCAAGAGTGAGCAGTTCTTC; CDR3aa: CASSLAKSEQFF
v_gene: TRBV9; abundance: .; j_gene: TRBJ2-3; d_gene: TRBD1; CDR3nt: TGTGCCAGCAGCGCGCAGACAGGGGGCTCAGATACGCAGTATTTT; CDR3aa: CASSAQTGGSDTQYF
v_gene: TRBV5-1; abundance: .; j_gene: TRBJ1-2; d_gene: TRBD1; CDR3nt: TGCGCCAGCGCCCCACAGGGGGACTATGGCTACACCTTC; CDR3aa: CASAPQGDYGYTF
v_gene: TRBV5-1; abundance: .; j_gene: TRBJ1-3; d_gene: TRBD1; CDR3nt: TGCGCCAGCAGCCTCGACAGGGGGCAAGGGTCTGGAAACACCATATATTTT; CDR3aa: CASSLDRGQGSGNTIYF
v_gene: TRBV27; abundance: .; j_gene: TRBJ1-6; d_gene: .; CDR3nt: TGTGCCAGCAGTTTATCCAGCGGGACTAATTCACCCCTCCACTTT; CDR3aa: CASSLSSGTNSPLHF
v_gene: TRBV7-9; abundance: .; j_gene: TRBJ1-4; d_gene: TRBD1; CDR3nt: TGTGCCAGCAGTCTGGGACAGGGTGAAAAACTGTTTTTT; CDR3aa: CASSLGQGEKLFF
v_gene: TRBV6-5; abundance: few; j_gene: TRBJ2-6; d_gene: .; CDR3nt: TGTGCCAGCAGTCCTCAGGATGGGGGGGCCAACGTCCTGACTTTC; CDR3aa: CASSPQDGGANVLTF
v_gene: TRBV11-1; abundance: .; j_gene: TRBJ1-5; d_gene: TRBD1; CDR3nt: TGTGCCAGCAGCTCCTCTCCACAGGGGGACCAGCCCCAGCATTTT; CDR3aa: CASSSSPQGDQPQHF
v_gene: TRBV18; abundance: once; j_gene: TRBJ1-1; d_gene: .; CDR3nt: TGTGCCAGCTCACCACCGGGCCAACCGAACACTGAAGCTTTCTTT; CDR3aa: CASSPPGQPNTEAFF
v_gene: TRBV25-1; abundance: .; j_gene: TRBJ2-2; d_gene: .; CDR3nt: TGTGCCAGCAGTAAAAACACCGGGGAGCCGAGTCGCGGGGAGCTGTTTTTT; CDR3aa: CASSKNTGEPSRGELFF
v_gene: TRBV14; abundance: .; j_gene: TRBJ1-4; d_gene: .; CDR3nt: TGTGCCAGCAGCCAAGATCTGGGGGCGACTAATGAAAAACTGTTTTTT; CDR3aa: CASSQDLGATNEKLFF
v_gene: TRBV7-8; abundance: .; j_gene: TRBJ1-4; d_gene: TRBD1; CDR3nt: TGTGCCAGCAGTCGGCGGACAGGCGAAAAACTGTTTTTT; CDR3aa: CASSRRTGEKLFF
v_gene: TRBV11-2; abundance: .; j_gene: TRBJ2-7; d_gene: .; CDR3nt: TGTGCCAGCAGCCCCGGAGTAGTCTACGAGCAGTACTTC; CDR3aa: CASSPGVVYEQYF
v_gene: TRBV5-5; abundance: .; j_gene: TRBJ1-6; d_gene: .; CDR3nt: TGTGCCAGCAGCTCGACGACAGAGACTTATTCACCCCTCCACTTT; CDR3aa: CASSSTTETYSPLHF
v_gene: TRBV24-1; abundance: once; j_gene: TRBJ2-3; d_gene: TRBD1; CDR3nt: TGTGCCACCAGTGGGGACAGGGGATTCACAGATACGCAGTATTTT; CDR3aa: CATSGDRGFTDTQYF
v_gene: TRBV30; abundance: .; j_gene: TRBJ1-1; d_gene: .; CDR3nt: TGTGCCTGGAGTGTGGCTAACACTGAAGCTTTCTTT; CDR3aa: CAWSVANTEAFF
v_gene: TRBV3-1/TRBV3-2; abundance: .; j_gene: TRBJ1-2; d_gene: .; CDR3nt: TGTGCCAGCAGCCAACCGGACAGCCCTTATGGCTACACCTTC; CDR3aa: CASSQPDSPYGYTF